This entry is about one T cell receptor (beta chain). This entry belongs to a study of blood T cell repertoires in COVID-19. The V gene end was trimmed by 0 bases and the J gene end by 7 bases; junction bases not matched to a gene: 5. Germline V lookup: CDR1 SGHNT, CDR2 YYREEE (reference sequence). The CDR3 has 15 residues. The repertoire was sequenced with immunoSEQ multiplex PCR; TCRdb's copy has only in-frame clones and lacks some. Of some 210,000 clones in the sample, roughly 88% were seen once. The specimen sequenced was peripheral blood. V and J are TRBV5-4 and TRBJ2-1; TRBD2 matches 9 bases. The receptor was isolated from a woman aged 40 to 55 who had recovered from COVID-19. CDR3 loop: CASSLGSAGGNEQFF. CDR3 sequence (DNA): TGTGCCAGCAGCTTGGGATCCGCGGGAGGGAATGAGCAGTTCTTC.